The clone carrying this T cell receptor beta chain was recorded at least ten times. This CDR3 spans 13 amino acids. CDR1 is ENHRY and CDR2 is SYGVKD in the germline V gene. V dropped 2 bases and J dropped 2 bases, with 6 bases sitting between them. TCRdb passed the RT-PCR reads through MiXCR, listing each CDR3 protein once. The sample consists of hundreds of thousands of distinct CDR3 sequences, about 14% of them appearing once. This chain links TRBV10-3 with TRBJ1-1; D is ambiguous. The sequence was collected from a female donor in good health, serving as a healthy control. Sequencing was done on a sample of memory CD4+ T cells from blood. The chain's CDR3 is CAISELRNTEAFF. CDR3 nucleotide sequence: TGTGCCATCAGTGAGCTACGTAACACTGAAGCTTTCTTT.